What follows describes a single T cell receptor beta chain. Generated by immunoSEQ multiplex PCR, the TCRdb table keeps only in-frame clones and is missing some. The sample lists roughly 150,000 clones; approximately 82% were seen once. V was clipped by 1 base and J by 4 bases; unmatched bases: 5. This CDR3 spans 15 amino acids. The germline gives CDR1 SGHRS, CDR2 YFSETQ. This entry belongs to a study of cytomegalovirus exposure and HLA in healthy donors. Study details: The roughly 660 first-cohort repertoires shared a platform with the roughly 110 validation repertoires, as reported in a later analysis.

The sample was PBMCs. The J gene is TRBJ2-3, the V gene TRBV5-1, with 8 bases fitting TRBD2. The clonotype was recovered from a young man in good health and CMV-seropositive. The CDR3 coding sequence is TGCGCCAGCAGCTTGTACAGCGGGGGTGCAGATACGCAGTATTTT. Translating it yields CASSLYSGGADTQYF.